The text below deals with one TCR beta chain. What it recognizes is unknown. The entry originates in a study of beta chain features in type 1 diabetes. Study outcomes and limitations: A greater similarity of naive, central memory and Treg TCRB repertoires was seen among patients than among healthy donors.

The CDR3 totals 14 residues. The V and J ends lost 0 bases and 1 base respectively, with 6 bases between them. Germline CDR1 LGHNA, CDR2 YSLEER. The sequenced template was cDNA made from the entire isolated RNA. Deep immunoSEQ sequencing covered naive, central memory and regulatory T cell samples. Method: immunoSEQ multiplex PCR; TCRdb's copy keeps in-frame clones and lacks some. This repertoire shows under 450,000 clones, about 15% found once; its top ten account for roughly 0.038%. V usage is TRBV4-3 and J usage is TRBJ1-1, with D unclear. The origin of this receptor is a man aged 25 to 40 in good health. The sequencing input was naive CD4+ T cells from blood. DNA of the CDR3: TGCGCCAGCAGCCAAGATAGGCGGAACACTGAAGCTTTCTTT. This encodes CASSQDRRNTEAFF.